This T cell receptor (beta chain) was found in a study of T cells in Graves' hyperthyroidism and ophthalmopathy. RNA transcripts gave rise to amplified TCR beta CDR3 regions. Researchers ran a first-round RT-PCR on the TCR CDR3 using the HTBI primer set. TCRdb processed the multiplex PCR reads anew with MiXCR; each CDR3 protein has one entry. The sample records some 500,000 distinct CDR3 sequences, roughly a quarter being singletons. This clonotype was seen ten or more times. The TCR comes from a woman aged 25 to 39 with Graves' ophthalmopathy. The sample comprised blood.

The CDR3 spells CASSPGTAIYGYTF. CDR3 coding DNA: TGTGCCAGCAGTCCCGGGACGGCAATCTATGGCTACACCTTC. The rearrangement joins TRBV27 to TRBJ1-2; the D gene is possibly TRBD1 (5 bases). Germline CDR1 is MNHEY and CDR2 is SMNVEV (reference sequence). The CDR3 consists of 14 residues. Trimming pared 5 bases from V and 4 bases from J, leaving 14 bases between.